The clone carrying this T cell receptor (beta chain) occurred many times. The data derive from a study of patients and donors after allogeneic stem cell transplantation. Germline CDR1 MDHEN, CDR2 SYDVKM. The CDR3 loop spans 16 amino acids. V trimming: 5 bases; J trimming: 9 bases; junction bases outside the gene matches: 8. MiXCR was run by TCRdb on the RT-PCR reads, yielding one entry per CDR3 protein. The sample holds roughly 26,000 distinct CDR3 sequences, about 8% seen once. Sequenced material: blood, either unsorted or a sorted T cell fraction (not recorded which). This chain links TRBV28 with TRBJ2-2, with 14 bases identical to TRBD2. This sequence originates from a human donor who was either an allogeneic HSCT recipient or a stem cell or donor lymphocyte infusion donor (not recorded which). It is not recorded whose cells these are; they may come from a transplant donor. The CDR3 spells CASSPLGLAGVRELFF. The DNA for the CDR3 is TGTGCCAGCAGTCCCCTGGGACTAGCGGGAGTCCGGGAGCTGTTTTTT.